The 27 T cell receptor beta chains in this list originate from one sample, sequenced in a study of OX40 agonist ivuxolimab in advanced cancers. TCRdb's table, derived via immunoSEQ multiplex PCR, lists solely in-frame clones and lacks some. The profile covers about 38,000 clones, with 78% appearing a single time and roughly a fifth taken by the ten largest. Material: CD4+ or CD8+ T cells sorted from blood, obtained in a trial of the OX40 agonist ivuxolimab. These receptors were collected from an adult with an advanced solid tumor such as melanoma, head and neck, liver or kidney cancer.

This chain links TRBV5-5 with TRBJ2-7; D is uncertain. The CDR3 runs to 12 residues. Germline V gene sequence: CDR1 SGHKS, CDR2 YYEKEE (reference sequence). V was trimmed by 3 bases and J by 6 bases, leaving 10 bases between them. CDR3 nucleotides: TGTGCCAGCAGCTCAACGGAGTCCGAGCAGTACTTC. Protein sequence: CASSSTESEQYF.

This sequence joins TRBV6-1 and TRBJ2-1; D perhaps matches TRBD2 (5 bases). Deletions cut 7 bases from V and 1 base from J, with 14 bases between. Germline CDR1 MNHNS, CDR2 SASEGT. This CDR3 spans 15 amino acids. The DNA of the CDR3 is TGTGCCAGCATCGTACTAGTTGGGTCCTACAATGAGCAGTTCTTC. Its translation is CASIVLVGSYNEQFF.

The V gene is TRBV28, the J gene TRBJ2-5, with D perhaps TRBD1 (5 bases). This CDR3 region has 13 residues. CDR1 MDHEN and CDR2 SYDVKM come from the germline V gene. Deletions cut 6 bases from V and 4 bases from J, with 12 bases between. In DNA form, the CDR3 reads TGTGCCAGCAGCCCCGACAGCCGAGAGACCCAGTACTTC. Protein product: CASSPDSRETQYF.

The chain employs TRBV15 and TRBJ1-2, with D perhaps TRBD1 (5 bases). Germline CDR1 LNHNV, CDR2 YYDKDF (reference sequence). V was clipped by 0 bases and J by 3 bases, with 14 bases between them. The CDR3 runs to 16 residues. CDR3 in DNA: TGTGCCACCAGCAGAGAAGTTGTAGGGGAAGACTATGGCTACACCTTC. Its translation is CATSREVVGEDYGYTF.

This chain joins TRBV9 and TRBJ2-1; the match to TRBD2 covers 13 bases. CDR1 and CDR2 (germline): SGDLS, YYNGEE. The CDR3 is made up of 18 amino acids. The V and J ends lost 3 bases and 4 bases, in that order; junction bases with no gene match: 10. CDR3 residues: CASSGGLAGVRPYNEQFF. The CDR3, as DNA: TGTGCCAGCAGCGGCGGACTAGCGGGAGTGAGGCCATACAATGAGCAGTTCTTC.

This chain uses TRBV7-2 with TRBJ2-5, with D maybe TRBD1 (5 bases). Trimming left V 0 bases short and J 3 bases short, with 11 bases between. Germline loops: CDR1 SGHTA, CDR2 FQGNSA. CDR3 length equals 15 residues. CDR3 residues: CASSLASGWEETQYF. The CDR3 nucleotides read TGTGCCAGCAGCTTAGCGTCAGGGTGGGAAGAGACCCAGTACTTC.

This clone has more than one count but fewer than ten. The chain links TRBV30 to TRBJ1-1, with 8 bases fitting TRBD1. The CDR3 sequence is 14 residues long. Germline CDR1 is GTSNPN and CDR2 is SVGIG (reference sequence). V lost 4 bases, J lost 2 bases, and 6 bases stayed unmatched. Here the CDR3 DNA reads TGTGCCTGGAACACTCAGGGGGCTAACACTGAAGCTTTCTTT. Its translation is CAWNTQGANTEAFF.

DNA of the CDR3: TGCGCCAGCAGCCAAGATACCGGCCCACTATTGGGGTATGGCTACACCTTC. Its protein is CASSQDTGPLLGYGYTF. V usage is TRBV4-3 and J usage is TRBJ1-2, with no clear D. Trimming removed 0 bases at V and 5 bases at J, with 19 bases between. CDR1 is LGHNA, CDR2 YSLEER, per germline. This CDR3 comprises 17 residues.

V and J are TRBV19 and TRBJ2-3; a possible D gene is TRBD1 (6 bases). V lost 3 bases and J lost 4, with 8 bases in between. CDR3 length equals 13 residues. Germline V gene data show CDR1 as LNHDA and CDR2 as SQIVND (reference sequence). CDR3 nucleotides: TGTGCCAGTAGTATGGCAGGGGCAGATACGCAGTATTTT. It specifies CASSMAGADTQYF. The variable domain in full, with the rest retrieved from reference TRBV19 and TRBJ2-3, is DGGITQSPKYLFRKEGQNVTLSCEQNLNHDAMYWYRQDPGQGLRLIYYSQIVNDFQKGDIAEGYSVSREKKESFPLTVTSAQKNPTAFYLCASSMAGADTQYFGPGTRLTVL.

The chain has TRBV29-1 and TRBJ1-1, with 8 bases identical to TRBD1. The CDR3 consists of 12 residues. With V trimmed by 7 bases and J by 5 bases, 6 bases remained unmatched. CDR1 and CDR2 (germline): SQVTM, ANQGSEA. The CDR3 DNA follows: TGCAGCGCAGGACAGGGTGGGACTGAAGCTTTCTTT. Residues: CSAGQGGTEAFF.

The J gene is TRBJ2-3, the V gene TRBV4-1; TRBD1 matches at 7 bases. Germline V gene sequence: CDR1 MGHRA, CDR2 YSYEKL. The CDR3 runs 15 residues. The trim removed 4 bases at V and 5 bases at J, leaving 9 bases unmatched. The CDR3 reads CASSLQLTGRDTQYF. DNA for the CDR3: TGCGCCAGCAGCCTGCAACTGACAGGGCGAGATACGCAGTATTTT.

A remark on this clone: This sample includes further DNA sequences coding for the same CDR3. The rearrangement joins TRBV7-2 to TRBJ1-5; D possibly corresponds to TRBD1 (5 bases). The CDR3 loop spans 12 amino acids. Germline assignment: CDR1 SGHTA and CDR2 FQGNSA. V dropped 4 bases and J dropped 4 bases, with 5 bases sitting between them. The CDR3 spells CASSYRNQPQHF. CDR3 in DNA: TGTGCCAGCAGCTACAGGAATCAGCCCCAGCATTTT.

The genes are TRBV19 and TRBJ2-3; TRBD1 matches 10 bases. With 8 bases clipped from V and 3 bases from J, the junction kept 5 bases outside the gene matches. The CDR3 consists of 14 residues. Germline CDR1 LNHDA, CDR2 SQIVND (reference sequence). CDR3 bases: TGTGCCAGTGAGACGGGACAGGGGACAGATACGCAGTATTTT. It encodes CASETGQGTDTQYF. The full variable domain, rest sourced from reference TRBV19 and TRBJ2-3, is DGGITQSPKYLFRKEGQNVTLSCEQNLNHDAMYWYRQDPGQGLRLIYYSQIVNDFQKGDIAEGYSVSREKKESFPLTVTSAQKNPTAFYLCASETGQGTDTQYFGPGTRLTVL.

The chain carries TRBV6-6 and TRBJ2-7; TRBD1 matches at 9 bases. The germline gives CDR1 MNHNY, CDR2 SVGAGI (reference sequence). The CDR3 runs 12 residues. V was clipped by 6 bases and J by 5 bases; unmatched bases: 2. Here the CDR3 DNA reads TGTGCCAGCAGGCGGACAGGGGACGAGCAGTACTTC. It is translated as CASRRTGDEQYF.

V usage is TRBV29-1 and J usage is TRBJ1-1; tentatively, D is TRBD1 (5 bases). V lost 4 bases, J lost 4 bases, and 16 bases lay in between. The germline gives CDR1 SQVTM, CDR2 ANQGSEA. The CDR3 runs 14 residues. The CDR3, as DNA: TGCAGCGTTGTGCAGGTAGTAGGGGCCACTGAAGCTTTCTTT. Translating gives CSVVQVVGATEAFF.

V is TRBV6-5 and J is TRBJ1-2, with D unresolved. The CDR3 length is 12 residues. Looked up from germline, CDR1 is MNHEY and CDR2 is SVGAGI. V was shortened by 8 bases and J by 3 bases, with 10 bases between the two germline ends. CDR3 amino acids: CASGLEDYGYTF. DNA of the CDR3: TGTGCCAGCGGGCTCGAGGACTATGGCTACACCTTC.

V is TRBV5-1 and J is TRBJ2-2; 8 bases align to TRBD1. This CDR3 is built from 14 residues. Germline V gives CDR1 SGHRS, CDR2 YFSETQ. Trimming cost V 6 bases and J 1 base; bases outside gene matches: 2. This CDR3 is CASTDRGNTGELFF. CDR3 in DNA: TGCGCCAGCACCGACAGGGGGAACACCGGGGAGCTGTTTTTT.

The CDR3 coding sequence is TGTGCCAGCTCACGGGGGGACACTGAAGCTTTCTTT. It encodes CASSRGDTEAFF. The chain is built from TRBV18 and TRBJ1-1, with D maybe TRBD1 (5 bases). The ends were cut back, 4 bases at V and 3 bases at J, with 6 bases in the middle. Germline V lookup: CDR1 KGHSH, CDR2 LQKENI. CDR3 length: 12 residues.

About this clone: Additional DNA sequences in this sample encode the identical CDR3. The J gene is TRBJ1-1, the V gene TRBV6-5; 7 bases agree with TRBD1. V lost 2 bases, J lost 1 base, and 1 base stayed unmatched. CDR3 length: 14 amino acids. Per germline, CDR1 MNHEY and CDR2 SVGAGI. CDR3 residues: CASSYGTENTEAFF. As DNA, the CDR3 is TGTGCCAGCAGTTACGGGACAGAGAACACTGAAGCTTTCTTT.

This clone came up a few times. The junction differs from germline at one of its ends, possibly a read error. The gene calls are TRBV28 and TRBJ1-5; D is uncertain. Germline-derived CDR1 and CDR2 are MDHEN and SYDVKM. The CDR3 consists of 11 residues. In DNA, the CDR3 is TGTGCCACCAGTCGAGGTCAGCCCCAGCATTTT. Its translation: CATSRGQPQHF.

V and J are TRBV5-6 and TRBJ2-7; D is unclear. Between the trimmed V and J ends, which lost 2 bases and 0 bases, there was a span of 6 bases. CDR1 and CDR2 from the germline V gene are SGHDT and YYEEEE. The CDR3 covers 13 residues. CDR3 loop: CASSFGDSYEQYF. Here the CDR3 DNA reads TGTGCCAGCAGCTTTGGGGACTCCTACGAGCAGTACTTC.

This clone was counted only a few times. This chain uses TRBV7-3 with TRBJ2-3; no clear D gene. Per the germline V gene, CDR1 is SGHTA and CDR2 is FQGTGA. The CDR3 extends over 15 amino acids. Trimming left V 5 bases short and J 2 bases short, with 14 bases between. The CDR3 coding sequence is TGTGCCAGCAGCCCATCCTTTGGCCTCACAGATACGCAGTATTTT. It is translated as CASSPSFGLTDTQYF.

The V call is TRBV30, the J call TRBJ2-5; TRBD1 matches 10 bases. The CDR3 has 14 residues. The V gene end was trimmed by 4 bases and the J gene end by 6 bases; junction bases not matched to a gene: 8. Germline CDR1 and CDR2: GTSNPN and SVGIG (reference sequence). Written as DNA, the CDR3 is TGTGCCTGGACCTCGACAGGGGGCGTTAAGACCCAGTACTTC. Translated, it gives CAWTSTGGVKTQYF.

This chain joins TRBV2 and TRBJ2-3; D unresolved. The V end lost 3 bases, the J end lost 6 bases, and 10 bases lay between the germline ends. The germline V gene encodes CDR1 SNHLY and CDR2 FYNNEI. The CDR3 sequence is 13 residues long. CDR3 residues: CASSDPGWDTQYF. The DNA for the CDR3 is TGTGCCAGCAGTGACCCCGGATGGGATACGCAGTATTTT.

This clone has only one observation. V and J are TRBV7-8 and TRBJ2-5; the D is unclear. Germline-derived CDR1 and CDR2 are SGHVS and FQNEAQ. The CDR3 runs 12 residues. V was clipped by 5 bases and J by 2 bases, with 6 bases between them. For the CDR3, the DNA is TGTGCCAGCAGCCCGAAACAAGAGACCCAGTACTTC. It is translated as CASSPKQETQYF.

The chain links TRBV4-3 to TRBJ2-7, with 10 nucleotides matching TRBD1. The V segment lost 0 bases and the J segment 4 bases; nucleotides outside the gene matches: 15. Germline assignment: CDR1 LGHNA and CDR2 YSLEER. The CDR3 is made up of 19 amino acids. DNA of the CDR3: TGCGCCAGCAGCCAAGAAGTGGTCCGGGGGGGACAGGGGTCGTACGAGCAGTACTTC. Protein: CASSQEVVRGGQGSYEQYF.

The gene calls are TRBV7-9 and TRBJ1-2; 12 positions agree with TRBD1. V was pared by 4 bases and J by 10 bases, with 1 base of the junction left unmatched. The CDR3 length is 12 residues. Germline V gives CDR1 SEHNR, CDR2 FQNEAQ (reference sequence). The CDR3 sequence is CASSWDRGLYTF. The DNA of the CDR3 is TGTGCCAGCAGCTGGGACAGGGGGCTCTACACCTTC.